This T cell receptor (beta chain) was retrieved from a study of cytomegalovirus exposure and HLA in healthy donors. Study observations and caveats: Later analysis found that TCR beta chains associated with HLA were more clonally expanded than other, equally common chains.

As concerns this clone: Its antigen is currently unknown.

The study ran its PCR with 60 Vbeta and 13 Jbeta primers. TCRdb's table, derived via immunoSEQ multiplex PCR, lists solely in-frame clones and lacks some. Among 130,000 to 150,000 clones listed, 70% to 80% were seen once. The clonotype comes from a man younger than 35 in good health and CMV-seronegative. Sequences were obtained from PBMCs.

The CDR3 DNA is TGTGCCAGCAGTTCGGACAGAGGAAACACCATATATTTT. This gives the protein CASSSDRGNTIYF. J is TRBJ1-3 and V is TRBV27; weak D call: TRBD1 (6 bases). Looked up from germline, CDR1 is MNHEY and CDR2 is SMNVEV (reference sequence). The CDR3 has 13 amino acids. Trimming stripped 4 bases from V and 4 bases from J, with 8 bases between.